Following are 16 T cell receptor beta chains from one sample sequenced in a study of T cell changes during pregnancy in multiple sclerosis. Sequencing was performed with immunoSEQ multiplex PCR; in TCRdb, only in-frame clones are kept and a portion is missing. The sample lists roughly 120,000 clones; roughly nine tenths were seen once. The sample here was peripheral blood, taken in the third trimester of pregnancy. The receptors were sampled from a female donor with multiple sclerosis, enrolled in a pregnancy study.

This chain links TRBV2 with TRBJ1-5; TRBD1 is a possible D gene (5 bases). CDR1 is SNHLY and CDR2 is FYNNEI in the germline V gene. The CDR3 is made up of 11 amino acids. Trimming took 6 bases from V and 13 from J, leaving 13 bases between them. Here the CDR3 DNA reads TGTGCCAGCAGGTCTCGGGACTCACAGCATTTT. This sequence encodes CASRSRDSQHF.

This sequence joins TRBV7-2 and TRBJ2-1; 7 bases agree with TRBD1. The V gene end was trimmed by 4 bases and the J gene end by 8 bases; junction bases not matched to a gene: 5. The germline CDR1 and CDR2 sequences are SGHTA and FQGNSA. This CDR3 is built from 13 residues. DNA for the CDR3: TGTGCCAGCAGCTCCACAGGGGACGATGAGCAGTTCTTC. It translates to CASSSTGDDEQFF.

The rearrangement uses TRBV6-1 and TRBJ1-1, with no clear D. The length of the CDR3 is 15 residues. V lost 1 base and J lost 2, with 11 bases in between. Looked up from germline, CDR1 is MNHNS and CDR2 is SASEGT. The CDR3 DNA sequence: TGTGCCAGCAGTGAAGTGGCCCCACCTAACACTGAAGCTTTCTTT. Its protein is CASSEVAPPNTEAFF.

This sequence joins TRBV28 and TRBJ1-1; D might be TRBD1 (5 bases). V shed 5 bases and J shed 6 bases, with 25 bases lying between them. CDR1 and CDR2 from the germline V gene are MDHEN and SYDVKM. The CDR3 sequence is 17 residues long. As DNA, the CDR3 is TGTGCCAGCAGTCCTCCTGCGGGGGGTCCGAGGAGGTCTGAAGCTTTCTTT. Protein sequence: CASSPPAGGPRRSEAFF.

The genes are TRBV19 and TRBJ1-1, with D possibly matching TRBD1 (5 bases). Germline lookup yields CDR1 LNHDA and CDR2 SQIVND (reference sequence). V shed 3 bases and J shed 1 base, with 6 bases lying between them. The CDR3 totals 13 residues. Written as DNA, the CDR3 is TGTGCCAGTAGTATGGGGGGGAACACTGAAGCTTTCTTT. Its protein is CASSMGGNTEAFF.

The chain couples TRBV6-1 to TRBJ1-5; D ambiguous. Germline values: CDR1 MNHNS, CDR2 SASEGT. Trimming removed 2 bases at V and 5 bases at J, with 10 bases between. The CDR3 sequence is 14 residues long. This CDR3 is CASSERFADQPQHF. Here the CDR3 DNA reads TGTGCCAGCAGTGAACGGTTCGCTGATCAGCCCCAGCATTTT.

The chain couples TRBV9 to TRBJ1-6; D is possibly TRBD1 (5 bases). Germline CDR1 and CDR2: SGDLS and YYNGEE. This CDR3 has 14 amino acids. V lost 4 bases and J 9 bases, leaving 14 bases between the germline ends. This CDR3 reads CASSQKGLGSPLHF. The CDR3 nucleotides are TGTGCCAGCAGCCAGAAGGGGTTAGGTTCACCCCTCCACTTT.

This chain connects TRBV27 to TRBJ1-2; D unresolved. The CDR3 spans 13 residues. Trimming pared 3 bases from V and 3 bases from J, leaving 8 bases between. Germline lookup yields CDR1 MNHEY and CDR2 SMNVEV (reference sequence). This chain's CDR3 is CASSLNKYYGYTF. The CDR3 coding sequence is TGTGCCAGCAGTTTGAACAAATACTATGGCTACACCTTC.

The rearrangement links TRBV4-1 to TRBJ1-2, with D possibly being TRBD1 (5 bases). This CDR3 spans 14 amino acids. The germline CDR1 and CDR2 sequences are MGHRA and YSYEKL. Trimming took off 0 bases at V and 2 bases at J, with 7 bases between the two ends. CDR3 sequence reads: CASSQDDRNYGYTF. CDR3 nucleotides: TGCGCCAGCAGCCAAGATGACAGAAACTATGGCTACACCTTC.

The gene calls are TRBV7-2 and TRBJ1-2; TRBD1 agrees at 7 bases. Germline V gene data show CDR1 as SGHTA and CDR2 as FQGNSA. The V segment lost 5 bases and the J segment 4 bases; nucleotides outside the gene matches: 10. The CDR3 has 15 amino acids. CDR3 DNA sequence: TGTGCCAGCAGCCCCACCCGGGACAGCCCCTATGGCTACACCTTC. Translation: CASSPTRDSPYGYTF.

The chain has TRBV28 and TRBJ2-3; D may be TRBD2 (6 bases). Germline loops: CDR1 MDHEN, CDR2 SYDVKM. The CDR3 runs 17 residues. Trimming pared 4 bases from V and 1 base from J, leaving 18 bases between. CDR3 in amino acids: CASSSIRGSFGTDTQYF. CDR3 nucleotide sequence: TGTGCCAGCAGTTCCATCCGGGGGTCCTTCGGCACAGATACGCAGTATTTT.

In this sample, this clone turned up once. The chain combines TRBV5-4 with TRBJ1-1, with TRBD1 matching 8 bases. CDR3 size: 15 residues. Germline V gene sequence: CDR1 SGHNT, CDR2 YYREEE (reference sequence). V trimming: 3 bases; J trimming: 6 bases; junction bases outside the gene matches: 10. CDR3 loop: CASSSRRQGRAEAFF. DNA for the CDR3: TGTGCCAGCAGCTCACGAAGACAGGGGAGGGCTGAAGCTTTCTTT.

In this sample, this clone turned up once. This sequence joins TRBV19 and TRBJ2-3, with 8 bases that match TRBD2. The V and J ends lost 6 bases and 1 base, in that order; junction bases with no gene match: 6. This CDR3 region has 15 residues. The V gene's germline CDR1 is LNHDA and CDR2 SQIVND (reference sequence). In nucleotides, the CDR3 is TGTGCCAGTAGGCTCACTAGCGGACGCACAGATACGCAGTATTTT. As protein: CASRLTSGRTDTQYF. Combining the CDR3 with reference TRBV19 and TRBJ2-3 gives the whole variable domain DGGITQSPKYLFRKEGQNVTLSCEQNLNHDAMYWYRQDPGQGLRLIYYSQIVNDFQKGDIAEGYSVSREKKESFPLTVTSAQKNPTAFYLCASRLTSGRTDTQYFGPGTRLTVL.

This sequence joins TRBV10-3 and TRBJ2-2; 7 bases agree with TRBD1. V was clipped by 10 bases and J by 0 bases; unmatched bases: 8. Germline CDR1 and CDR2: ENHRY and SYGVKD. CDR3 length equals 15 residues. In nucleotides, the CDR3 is TGTGCCACCCTTTCAGACAGGGCGAACACCGGGGAGCTGTTTTTT. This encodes CATLSDRANTGELFF.

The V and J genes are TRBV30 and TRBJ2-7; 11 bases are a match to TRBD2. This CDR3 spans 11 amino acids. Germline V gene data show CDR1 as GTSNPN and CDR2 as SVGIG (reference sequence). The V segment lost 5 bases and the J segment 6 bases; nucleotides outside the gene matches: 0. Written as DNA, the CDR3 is TGTGCCTGGGGGACTAGCGGCGAGCAGTACTTC. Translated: CAWGTSGEQYF.

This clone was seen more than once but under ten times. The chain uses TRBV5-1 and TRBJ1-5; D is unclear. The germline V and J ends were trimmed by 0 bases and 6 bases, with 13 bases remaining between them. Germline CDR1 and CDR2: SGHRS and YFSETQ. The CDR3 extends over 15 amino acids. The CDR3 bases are TGCGCCAGCAGCTTGGCGGGATCTTCGCGTCAGCCCCAGCATTTT. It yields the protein CASSLAGSSRQPQHF.